This T cell receptor beta chain comes out of a study of blood T cell repertoires in COVID-19. Study details: Donors in the United States, Italy and Spain gave samples during acute or convalescent COVID-19. T cells, B-cell-depleted T cells, or PBMCs provided the cDNA or gDNA that served as material.

The CDR3 consists of 19 residues. In the original processing: Estimation of nucleated cell counts relied on the amplification of reference gene primers. Using immunoSEQ multiplex PCR, the repertoire was profiled, and TCRdb retains in-frame clones only, with some absent. V and J calls plus clone size are reproduced from that table; the DNA served to infer D and trimming. Found here are roughly 62,000 clones, more than 60% of them singletons; the top ten hold 18%. This clonotype originated in a man aged 60-69 years with acute or convalescent COVID-19. The specimen was peripheral blood. The rearrangement links TRBV21-1 to TRBJ2-7; the DNA was not used to check the table's D call, TRBD1. TRBV21-1 is termed a pseudogene. This chain's CDR3 is CASDPPQQRGAGGNWEQYF. Written as DNA, the CDR3 is TGTGCCAGCGATCCCCCCCAGCAAAGGGGGGCAGGGGGGAATTGGGAGCAGTACTTC.